This T cell receptor beta chain originates from a study of CD8+ T cells in alopecia areata. Study-wide findings and caveats: Patients displayed less clarity in TCR sharing than mice, a finding possibly related to HLA. Sequencing of scalp tissue also captures the resident alphabeta T cells of normal skin.

RNA, once extracted, was reverse transcribed into cDNA for use as the sequencing template. Here immunoSEQ multiplex PCR was the method, and the copy in TCRdb shows in-frame clones only, minus some. The sample consists of around 190,000 clones, 56% of them appearing once. For this clone: Its antigen is currently unknown.

CD4+ and CD8+ T cells were sorted from PBMCs stained for CD3, CD4 and CD8. The sequenced sample was CD8+ T cells sorted from blood. The clonotype was recovered from a human donor in good health.

In DNA, the CDR3 is TGCAGCGTTGAGAGCTCCGGGGAGCTGTTTTTT. Its protein is CSVESSGELFF. The chain links TRBV29-1 to TRBJ2-2, with D uncertain. This CDR3 is built from 11 residues. Trimming took off 3 bases at V and 6 bases at J, with 5 bases between the two ends. Germline V gene sequence: CDR1 SQVTM, CDR2 ANQGSEA.